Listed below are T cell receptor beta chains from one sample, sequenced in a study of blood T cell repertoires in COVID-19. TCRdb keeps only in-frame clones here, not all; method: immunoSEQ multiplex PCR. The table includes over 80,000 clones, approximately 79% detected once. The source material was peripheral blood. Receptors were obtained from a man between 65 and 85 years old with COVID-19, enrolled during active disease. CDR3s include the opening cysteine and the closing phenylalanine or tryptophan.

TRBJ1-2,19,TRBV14,CASSRGQAPYPSANYGYTF
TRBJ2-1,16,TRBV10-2,CASNNYPVGHYNEQFF
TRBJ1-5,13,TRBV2,CASSNQGNQPQHF
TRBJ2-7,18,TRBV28,CASRTWGTSGANSYEQYF
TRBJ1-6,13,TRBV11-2,CASQGVYNSPLHF
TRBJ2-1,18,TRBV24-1,CATSDPSHPSGLYNEQFF
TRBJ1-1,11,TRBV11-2,CASSLGPEAFF
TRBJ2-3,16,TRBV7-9,CASSSGSGRTTDTQYF
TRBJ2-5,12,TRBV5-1,CASSFGQETQYF
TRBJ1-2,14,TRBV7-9,CASSLPGDRAGYTF
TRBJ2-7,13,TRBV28,CASSPSGNYEQYF
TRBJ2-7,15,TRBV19,CASSSPGQGIDEQYF
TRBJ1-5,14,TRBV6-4,CASSADRAGQPQHF
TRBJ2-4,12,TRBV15,CATSSPGDIQYF
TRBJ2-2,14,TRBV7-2,CASSHRANTGELFF
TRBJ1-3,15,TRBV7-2,CASSPRQAPGNTIYF
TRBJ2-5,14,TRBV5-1,CASSLLSDQETQYF
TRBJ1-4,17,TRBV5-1,CASSVEMVGQSYEKLFF
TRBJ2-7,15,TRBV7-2,CASNLGGQGVYEQYF
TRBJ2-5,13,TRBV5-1,CASSFDSLETQYF
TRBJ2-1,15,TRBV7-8,CASSSHRDNLNEQFF
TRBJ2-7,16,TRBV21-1,CASSKISRLASYEQYF
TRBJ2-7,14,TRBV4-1,CASSHRDRGYEQYF
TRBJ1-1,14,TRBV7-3,CASSAGTGATEAFF
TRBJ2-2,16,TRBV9,CASSVAGGGLTGELFF
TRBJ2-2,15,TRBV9,CASSLRTGAGGELFF
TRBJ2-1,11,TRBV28,CASSLTVEQFF
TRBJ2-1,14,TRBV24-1,CATSEAGLRSEQFF
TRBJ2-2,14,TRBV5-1,CASSYRGNTGELFF
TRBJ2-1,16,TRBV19,CASSDQTSGKDNEQFF
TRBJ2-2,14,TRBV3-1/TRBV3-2,CASSPQDTAGELFF
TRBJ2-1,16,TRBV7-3,CASSPSPGQGTNEQFF
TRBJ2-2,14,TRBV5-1,CASSAGLETGELFF
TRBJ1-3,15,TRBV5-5,CASSLGTGPGNTIYF
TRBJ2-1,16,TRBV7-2,CASSLVVLSSVNEQFF
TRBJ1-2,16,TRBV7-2,CASSLAPGQGNYGYTF
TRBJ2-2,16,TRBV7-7,CASSSLAGANTGELFF
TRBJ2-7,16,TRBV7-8,CASSSKGGLANYEQYF
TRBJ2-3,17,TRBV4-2,CASSQDIQDSSTDTQYF
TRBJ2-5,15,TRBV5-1,CASSSQGAIYETQYF
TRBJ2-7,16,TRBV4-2,CASSQDPSGRGYEQYF
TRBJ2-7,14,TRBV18,CASSRARSSYEQYF
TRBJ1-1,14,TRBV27,CASSLFQGRAEAFF
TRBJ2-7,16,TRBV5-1,CASSLARSGEGYEQYF
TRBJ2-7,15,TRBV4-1,CASSQAGGRFYEQYF
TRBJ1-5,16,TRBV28,CASSLGTGDRNQPQHF
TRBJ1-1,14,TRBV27,CASRPTGSYTEAFF
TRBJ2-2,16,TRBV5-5,CASSLTSGMGTGELFF
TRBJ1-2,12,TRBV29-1,CSLRGGDYGYTF
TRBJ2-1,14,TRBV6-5,CASSRQNSYNEQFF
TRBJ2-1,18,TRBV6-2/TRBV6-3,CASSYSISGSPSYNEQFF
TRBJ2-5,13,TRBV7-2,CASSEGLAETQYF
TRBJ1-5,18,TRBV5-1,CASSPGTGAWGSNQPQHF